This TCR beta chain was obtained from a study of blood T cell repertoires in COVID-19. Across the whole study: Acute and convalescent COVID-19 specimens originated in the United States, Italy and Spain. T cells, B-cell-depleted T cells, or PBMCs supplied cDNA or gDNA.

In the authors' workflow: Estimation of nucleated cell counts was performed using reference gene primer amplification. Sequenced by immunoSEQ multiplex PCR; TCRdb stores in-frame clones only, minus some. V, J and clone size are taken as reported in that table, and D and trimming were inferred from the DNA itself. The table has 260,000 or so clones, 88% seen once. The receptor's source is a man younger than 35 with active or convalescent COVID-19. Source material: peripheral blood.

This CDR3 is CASSLKVSRSSYEQYF. As DNA, the CDR3 is TGTGCCAGCAGCTTAAAAGTATCGAGGAGCTCCTACGAGCAGTACTTC. This chain connects TRBV11-2 to TRBJ2-7; unclear D gene. CDR1 is SGHAT, CDR2 FQNNGV, per germline. The V end was cut by 2 bases, the J end by 0 bases, with 14 bases between. The CDR3 consists of 16 residues.